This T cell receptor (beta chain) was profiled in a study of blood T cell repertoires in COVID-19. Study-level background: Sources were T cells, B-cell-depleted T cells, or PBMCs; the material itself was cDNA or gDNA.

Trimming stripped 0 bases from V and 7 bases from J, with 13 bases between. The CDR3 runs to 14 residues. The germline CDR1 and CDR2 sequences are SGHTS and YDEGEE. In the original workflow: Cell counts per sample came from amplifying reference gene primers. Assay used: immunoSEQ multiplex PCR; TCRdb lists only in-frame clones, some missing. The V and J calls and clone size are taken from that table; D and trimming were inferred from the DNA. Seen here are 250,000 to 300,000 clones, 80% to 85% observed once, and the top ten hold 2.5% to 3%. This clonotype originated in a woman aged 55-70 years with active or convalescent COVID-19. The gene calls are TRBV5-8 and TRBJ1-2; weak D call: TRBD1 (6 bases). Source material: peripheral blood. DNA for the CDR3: TGTGCCAGCAGCTTGGCCCTAACAGGGTTTGGCTACACCTTC. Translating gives CASSLALTGFGYTF.